The 31 T cell receptor beta chains below all came from one sample that was sequenced in a study of beta chain features in type 1 diabetes. The investigators reverse transcribed all of the isolated RNA, so they sequenced expressed TCRB transcripts. Clones were sequenced by immunoSEQ multiplex PCR, and TCRdb holds only the in-frame ones, with some missing. The sample lists 150,000 or so clones, 7.5% to 9.5% occurring once. The sequencing sample was made of central memory CD4+ T cells from blood. The receptors originated from a woman between 18 and 29 years old in good health.

This clone occurred a few times. The chain recombines TRBV7-2 with TRBJ2-7; tentative D call: TRBD2 (6 bases). Germline V lookup: CDR1 SGHTA, CDR2 FQGNSA. V shed 4 bases and J shed 6 bases, with 19 bases lying between them. The CDR3 extends over 15 amino acids. CDR3 residues: CASSSTGTPWGEQYF. In DNA, the CDR3 is TGTGCCAGCAGCTCCACCGGGACTCCGTGGGGCGAGCAGTACTTC.

This clone was detected only a few times. V gene TRBV4-1 combines with J gene TRBJ2-1; D is ambiguous. Trimming removed 1 base at V and 4 bases at J, with 17 bases between. The CDR3 loop spans 17 amino acids. Germline V gene lookup returns CDR1 MGHRA and CDR2 YSYEKL. The DNA for the CDR3 is TGCGCCAGCAGCCAAGGAATCAACTACGGAGTTTACAATGAGCAGTTCTTC. Protein product: CASSQGINYGVYNEQFF.

The sample holds a few counts of this clone. The chain employs TRBV13 and TRBJ2-5, with D possibly being TRBD1 (6 bases). The CDR3 has 15 amino acids. The ends were cut back, 5 bases at V and 3 bases at J, with 16 bases in the middle. Per the germline V gene, CDR1 is PRHDT and CDR2 is FYEKMQ (reference sequence). The CDR3: CASSNEYRDKETQYF. The CDR3, as DNA: TGTGCCAGCAGCAACGAATACCGGGACAAAGAGACCCAGTACTTC.

This clone was detected only a few times. The chain employs TRBV5-1 and TRBJ2-3, with D perhaps matching TRBD1 (5 bases). V was shortened by 3 bases and J by 2 bases, with 13 bases between the two germline ends. Germline-derived CDR1 and CDR2 are SGHRS and YFSETQ. The CDR3 extends over 15 amino acids. The CDR3 region has the DNA TGCGCCAGCAGCTCCCAGGGTTGGGACACAGATACGCAGTATTTT. As protein: CASSSQGWDTDTQYF.

The CDR3 loop is CASRLQVNTEAFF. CDR3 sequence (DNA): TGTGCCAGCAGGTTACAGGTGAACACTGAAGCTTTCTTT. The chain recombines TRBV7-9 with TRBJ1-1; a possible D gene is TRBD1 (5 bases). Deletions cut 6 bases from V and 0 bases from J, with 8 bases between. Germline V gene sequence: CDR1 SEHNR, CDR2 FQNEAQ (reference sequence). The CDR3 is made up of 13 amino acids.

The chain employs TRBV2 and TRBJ2-5; 8 bases map to TRBD1. The CDR3 is made up of 14 amino acids. Trimming at V came to 6 bases and at J to 5 bases, leaving 8 bases not matched to a gene. Germline-derived CDR1 and CDR2 are SNHLY and FYNNEI. In DNA, the CDR3 is TGTGCCAGCAGGGGGGACAGGCCTCGGGAGACCCAGTACTTC. It translates to CASRGDRPRETQYF.

The table lists this clone with a few counts. The CDR3 DNA reads TGTGCCAGCTCACCAGGGGAAGGGGTCAGGTACGAGCAGTACTTC. Translated, it gives CASSPGEGVRYEQYF. The chain uses TRBV18 and TRBJ2-7; D is possibly TRBD1 (5 bases). This CDR3 has 15 residues. Germline lookup yields CDR1 KGHSH and CDR2 LQKENI. The V end was cut by 2 bases, the J end by 4 bases, with 15 bases between. The variable domain in full, with the rest retrieved from reference TRBV18 and TRBJ2-7, is NAGVMQNPRHLVRRRGQEARLRCSPMKGHSHVYWYRQLPEEGLKFMVYLQKENIIDESGMPKERFSAEFPKEGPSILRIQQVVRGDSAAYFCASSPGEGVRYEQYFGPGTRLTVT.

The chain employs TRBV29-1 and TRBJ2-1; TRBD2 might be the D (8 bases). Per the germline V gene, CDR1 is SQVTM and CDR2 is ANQGSEA. This CDR3 contains 17 residues. Trimming left V 4 bases short and J 0 bases short, with 19 bases between. The CDR3 DNA sequence: TGCAGCGTTGCCGAGGGGGCTAGCGGGCGCTCCTACAATGAGCAGTTCTTC. This encodes CSVAEGASGRSYNEQFF.

This chain joins TRBV5-1 and TRBJ2-5, with no clear D. Trimming shortened V by 2 bases and J by 1 base, and 12 bases separated the two germline ends. Germline CDR1 SGHRS, CDR2 YFSETQ. The CDR3 has 15 amino acids. In nucleotides, the CDR3 is TGCGCCAGCAGCTTATCTGGCCAAACCCAAGAGACCCAGTACTTC. Encoded protein: CASSLSGQTQETQYF.

The chain employs TRBV5-1 and TRBJ1-3, with a possible D match to TRBD1 (6 bases). The CDR3 sequence is 16 residues long. Trimming cost V 4 bases and J 0 bases, with 14 bases left between them. CDR1 is SGHRS and CDR2 is YFSETQ in the germline V gene. The DNA for the CDR3 is TGCGCCAGCAGCGGGGGACAAACCTACTCTGGAAACACCATATATTTT. Translation gives CASSGGQTYSGNTIYF.

In its sample, this clone was seen a few times. The chain joins TRBV7-2 to TRBJ2-7; tentative D call: TRBD1 (5 bases). Germline V gene data show CDR1 as SGHTA and CDR2 as FQGNSA. The CDR3 is 13 residues long. Deletions cut 2 bases from V and 5 bases from J, with 10 bases between. The CDR3 region has the DNA TGTGCCAGCAGCTTAATGCCGGACAACGAGCAGTACTTC. It translates to CASSLMPDNEQYF.

The chain joins TRBV6-5 to TRBJ1-2; unclear D gene. The germline V and J ends were trimmed by 0 bases and 4 bases, with 9 bases remaining between them. CDR1 is MNHEY, CDR2 SVGAGI, per germline. CDR3 length: 14 amino acids. The CDR3 loop is CASSYSKNSYGYTF. In DNA form, the CDR3 reads TGTGCCAGCAGTTACTCGAAGAACAGCTATGGCTACACCTTC.

The J gene is TRBJ1-1, the V gene TRBV10-3; tentatively, D is TRBD1 (6 bases). In germline, CDR1 is ENHRY, CDR2 SYGVKD. CDR3 length: 12 amino acids. V lost 8 bases, J lost 1 base, and 8 bases lay in between. CDR3 in DNA: TGTGCCATCCAGGGGTCGAACACTGAAGCTTTCTTT. Its protein is CAIQGSNTEAFF.

This rearrangement joins TRBV6-6 to TRBJ1-1; D gene unclear. The V gene's germline CDR1 is MNHNY and CDR2 SVGAGI (reference sequence). The CDR3 spans 12 residues. Trimming took 2 bases from V and 4 from J, leaving 5 bases between them. In DNA form, the CDR3 reads TGTGCCAGCAGTTACCGGGTCACTGAAGCTTTCTTT. Protein: CASSYRVTEAFF.

The rearrangement joins TRBV27 to TRBJ2-7, with TRBD2 as a possible D gene (5 bases). Germline CDR1 and CDR2: MNHEY and SMNVEV (reference sequence). Trimming removed 1 base at V and 6 bases at J, with 7 bases between. The CDR3 is made up of 12 amino acids. CDR3 nucleotide sequence: TGTGCCAGCAGTTTATGGGGAGCCGAGCAGTACTTC. Translated, it gives CASSLWGAEQYF.

The rearrangement uses TRBV5-1 and TRBJ2-2; 7 bases are shared with TRBD2. J was trimmed by 5 bases and V by 0 bases; bases with no gene match: 7. This CDR3 region has 16 residues. CDR1 and CDR2 from the germline V gene are SGHRS and YFSETQ. The CDR3 protein is CASSLAAGVRTGELFF. The CDR3 coding sequence is TGCGCCAGCAGCTTGGCGGCGGGAGTACGGACCGGGGAGCTGTTTTTT.

This clone has more than one count but fewer than ten. V and J are TRBV30 and TRBJ1-1; tentatively, D is TRBD1 (6 bases). The germline V gene has CDR1 GTSNPN and CDR2 SVGIG (reference sequence). Deletions cut 3 bases from V and 7 bases from J, with 9 bases between. There are 11 residues in the CDR3. The CDR3: CAWSTGHEAFF. The CDR3 DNA reads TGTGCCTGGAGCACAGGGCATGAAGCTTTCTTT.

The chain is built from TRBV7-8 and TRBJ2-5, with 14 positions matching TRBD2. Germline loops: CDR1 SGHVS, CDR2 FQNEAQ. This CDR3 contains 14 residues. Germline trimming cut 5 bases from V and 4 bases from J; bases unmatched to any gene: 0. This CDR3 is CASSGTSGRETQYF. The CDR3 DNA follows: TGTGCCAGCAGCGGGACTAGCGGGAGAGAGACCCAGTACTTC.

This clone was counted a few times. This chain uses TRBV10-3 with TRBJ1-2; 9 bases are a match to TRBD1. The V gene's germline CDR1 is ENHRY and CDR2 SYGVKD. J lost 4 bases, V lost 0 bases, and 3 bases had no gene match. The CDR3 has 15 residues. The CDR3 nucleotides are TGTGCCATCAGTGAGTCGGGACAGGGAATCTATGGCTACACCTTC. Translating gives CAISESGQGIYGYTF.

This clone was observed a handful of times. The chain carries TRBV30 and TRBJ1-1; D uncertain. The CDR3 is made up of 13 amino acids. V gave up 3 bases and J gave up 0 bases, with 8 bases separating them. CDR1 and CDR2 from the germline V gene are GTSNPN and SVGIG (reference sequence). CDR3 DNA sequence: TGTGCCTGGAGCTGGCAGGTGAACACTGAAGCTTTCTTT. This translates into CAWSWQVNTEAFF.

This clone was counted ten times or more. The chain links TRBV5-4 to TRBJ2-6; 9 bases line up with TRBD1. The CDR3 extends over 18 amino acids. V was clipped by 0 bases and J by 0 bases; unmatched bases: 4. Germline V gene data show CDR1 as SGHNT and CDR2 as YYREEE (reference sequence). CDR3 in amino acids: CASSLDGTGSSGANVLTF. CDR3 DNA: TGTGCCAGCAGCTTGGACGGGACAGGGAGCTCTGGGGCCAACGTCCTGACTTTC.

In this sample, this clone turned up a few times. This chain uses TRBV12-5 with TRBJ2-2; TRBD1 is a possible D gene (7 bases). Germline lookup yields CDR1 LGHNT and CDR2 FRNRAP. V lost 9 bases and J lost 2, with 13 bases in between. This CDR3 spans 14 amino acids. The DNA of the CDR3 is TGTGCTAGCCGCGGGACAGCTAACACCGGGGAGCTGTTTTTT. This sequence encodes CASRGTANTGELFF.

To note about this clone: An end of the junction differs from the germline gene, which may be a read error. The chain uses TRBV7-9 and TRBJ2-7, with 11 bases identical to TRBD1. Germline V CDR1 and CDR2: SEHNR, FQNEAQ (reference sequence). The CDR3 length is 12 residues. CDR3 bases: TGTGCCAGCAGCTTAGGCCGGGGACAGGGGGACTTC. Encoded protein: CASSLGRGQGDF. Filled out from reference TRBV7-9 and TRBJ2-7, the complete variable domain reads DTGVSQNPRHKITKRGQNVTFRCDPISEHNRLYWYRQTLGQGPEFLTYFQNEAQLEKSRLLSDRFSAERPKGSFSTLEIQRTEQGDSAMYLCASSLGRGQGDFGPGTRLTVT.

This chain joins TRBV30 and TRBJ1-4, with D possibly being TRBD1 (5 bases). V was pared by 3 bases and J by 4 bases, with 15 bases between. Germline-derived CDR1 and CDR2 are GTSNPN and SVGIG (reference sequence). The CDR3 contains 15 residues. This CDR3 is CAWRRRDSSNEKLFF. The CDR3 DNA reads TGTGCCTGGAGGCGACGAGACAGTAGTAATGAAAAACTGTTTTTT.

This clone came up a few times. The gene calls are TRBV7-2 and TRBJ2-2; TRBD1 is a possible D gene (6 bases). This CDR3 spans 15 amino acids. Germline values: CDR1 SGHTA, CDR2 FQGNSA. Trimming left V 3 bases short and J 3 bases short, with 11 bases between. The CDR3 sequence: CASSLGARDTGELFF. Written as DNA, the CDR3 is TGTGCCAGCAGCTTGGGGGCTCGAGACACCGGGGAGCTGTTTTTT.

This clone has at least ten counts. The same CDR3 arises from other DNA sequences in this sample as well. This chain joins TRBV19 and TRBJ2-7; tentative D call: TRBD1 (6 bases). Trimming took 3 bases from V and 1 from J, leaving 7 bases between them. CDR3 size: 13 residues. The germline V gene has CDR1 LNHDA and CDR2 SQIVND (reference sequence). In DNA, the CDR3 is TGTGCCAGTAGTATCACAGGGTCCTACGAGCAGTACTTC. Translated: CASSITGSYEQYF.

At least ten counts were recorded for this clone. The J gene is TRBJ2-5, the V gene TRBV10-3; the D gene is possibly TRBD2 (6 bases). The V gene lost 7 bases and the J gene lost 4 bases, with 16 bases spanning the gap. Germline assignment: CDR1 ENHRY and CDR2 SYGVKD. This CDR3 has 14 amino acids. The CDR3 spells CAIKEPAGSETQYF. The CDR3 DNA is TGTGCCATCAAGGAGCCAGCGGGCTCAGAGACCCAGTACTTC.

There are a few counts of this clone. This chain joins TRBV7-8 and TRBJ2-7; 12 bases map to TRBD1. The germline V gene encodes CDR1 SGHVS and CDR2 FQNEAQ. Trimming removed 5 bases from V and 7 bases from J; junction bases left unmatched: 6. CDR3 length: 14 amino acids. The DNA of the CDR3 is TGTGCCAGCAGCCGGGGACAGGGGGCGGGAGAGCAGTACTTC. Protein product: CASSRGQGAGEQYF.

The chain is built from TRBV29-1 and TRBJ2-1; 8 nucleotides align to TRBD1. Germline V lookup: CDR1 SQVTM, CDR2 ANQGSEA. This CDR3 has 12 amino acids. J was trimmed by 9 bases and V by 4 bases; bases with no gene match: 5. CDR3 DNA: TGCAGCGTTGTCCCCACAGGGGGTGAGCAGTTCTTC. Its protein is CSVVPTGGEQFF.

A few counts support this clone. The chain combines TRBV7-2 with TRBJ2-7, with D possibly TRBD2 on 5 matching bases. CDR3 size: 14 residues. V was trimmed by 2 bases and J by 7 bases, leaving 15 bases between them. Germline values: CDR1 SGHTA, CDR2 FQGNSA. CDR3 sequence reads: CASSLHAGSGEQYF. The CDR3 region has the DNA TGTGCCAGCAGCTTACACGCGGGCAGCGGAGAGCAGTACTTC.

Only a few counts were recorded for this clone. The chain joins TRBV19 to TRBJ1-5; 9 bases map to TRBD1. The V gene's germline CDR1 is LNHDA and CDR2 SQIVND (reference sequence). There are 15 residues in the CDR3. V shed 7 bases and J 7 bases; nucleotides not matched to a gene: 11. The CDR3 sequence: CASTRTGGLGQPQHF. The CDR3 nucleotides read TGTGCCAGTACCCGAACAGGGGGCTTAGGGCAGCCCCAGCATTTT.